This is a list of T cell receptor beta chains from one sample in a study of identifying expanded T cells in peripheral blood. Data came from immunoSEQ multiplex PCR; TCRdb stores just in-frame clones and leaves some out. In the table there are under 110,000 clones, around 88% of which are singletons. Sequenced input: blood. These receptors originate from a person between 18 and 75 years old in good health. CDR3s include the opening cysteine and the closing phenylalanine or tryptophan. D genes are given only for firm matches. Clone sizes are given selectively: once, few, many, or a class where the clone is expanded.

cdr3_aa: CASSQVWMGRAFF
cdr3_nt: TGTGCCAGCAGCCAAGTGTGGATGGGTCGAGCTTTCTTT
j_call: TRBJ1-1
d_call: -
clone_size: -
v_call: TRBV14

cdr3_aa: CASSLPANNEQFF
cdr3_nt: TGTGCCAGCAGTTTGCCGGCTAACAATGAGCAGTTCTTC
j_call: TRBJ2-1
d_call: -
clone_size: -
v_call: TRBV28

cdr3_aa: CASSSDPSGVGVGEQYF
cdr3_nt: TGCGCCAGCAGCTCAGACCCATCTGGGGTTGGGGTGGGCGAGCAGTACTTC
j_call: TRBJ2-7
d_call: -
clone_size: once
v_call: TRBV5-1

cdr3_aa: CASSFGGSRPFGYTF
cdr3_nt: TGTGCCAGCAGCTTTGGCGGCAGCAGGCCCTTTGGCTACACCTTC
j_call: TRBJ1-2
d_call: -
clone_size: -
v_call: TRBV5-4

cdr3_aa: CASSHLERYNYGYTF
cdr3_nt: TGTGCCAGCAGCCACCTCGAGAGGTACAACTATGGCTACACCTTC
j_call: TRBJ1-2
d_call: -
clone_size: -
v_call: TRBV4-2

cdr3_aa: CASSGGSQRQETQYF
cdr3_nt: TGTGCCAGCAGTGGTGGGTCCCAACGTCAGGAGACCCAGTACTTC
j_call: TRBJ2-5
d_call: -
clone_size: -
v_call: TRBV2

cdr3_aa: CASSQRTGGGTSTEAFF
cdr3_nt: TGTGCCAGCAGCCAAAGGACAGGGGGAGGAACCAGCACTGAAGCTTTCTTT
j_call: TRBJ1-1
d_call: TRBD1
clone_size: once
v_call: TRBV4-2

cdr3_aa: CASSNGQGGSYEQYF
cdr3_nt: TGTGCCAGTAGTAACGGACAGGGTGGGTCCTACGAGCAGTACTTC
j_call: TRBJ2-7
d_call: TRBD1
clone_size: -
v_call: TRBV19

cdr3_aa: CASSQDIQGNYNEQFF
cdr3_nt: TGCGCCAGCAGCCAAGATATACAGGGGAACTACAATGAGCAGTTCTTC
j_call: TRBJ2-1
d_call: TRBD1
clone_size: -
v_call: TRBV4-3

cdr3_aa: CASSLSGLQPQHF
cdr3_nt: TGTGCCAGCAGCTTATCAGGTCTTCAGCCCCAGCATTTT
j_call: TRBJ1-5
d_call: -
clone_size: -
v_call: TRBV7-2

cdr3_aa: CASSQETGRAEAFF
cdr3_nt: TGCGCCAGCAGCCAAGAAACCGGCCGGGCTGAAGCTTTCTTT
j_call: TRBJ1-1
d_call: -
clone_size: -
v_call: TRBV4-3

cdr3_aa: CASSYLPGLAGVAQETQYF
cdr3_nt: TGCGCCAGCAGCTACCTACCGGGACTAGCGGGGGTAGCCCAAGAGACCCAGTACTTC
j_call: TRBJ2-5
d_call: TRBD2
clone_size: -
v_call: TRBV5-1

cdr3_aa: CASSPRRTGGGLFSYFGYTF
cdr3_nt: TGTGCCAGCAGTCCAAGACGGACAGGGGGAGGCCTTTTTAGTTATTTTGGCTACACCTTC
j_call: TRBJ1-2
d_call: TRBD1
clone_size: -
v_call: TRBV28

cdr3_aa: CASSPGQGGQGWYGYTF
cdr3_nt: TGCGCCAGCAGCCCTGGACAGGGGGGACAAGGGTGGTATGGCTACACCTTC
j_call: TRBJ1-2
d_call: TRBD1
clone_size: -
v_call: TRBV4-3

cdr3_aa: CAWTGLGVKESGGLQETQYF
cdr3_nt: TGTGCCTGGACTGGCCTGGGCGTCAAAGAAAGCGGGGGCCTCCAAGAGACCCAGTACTTC
j_call: TRBJ2-5
d_call: TRBD2
clone_size: -
v_call: TRBV30

cdr3_aa: CASSLDFGRGTEAFF
cdr3_nt: TGTGCCAGCAGCTTAGACTTTGGCAGGGGCACTGAAGCTTTCTTT
j_call: TRBJ1-1
d_call: -
clone_size: -
v_call: TRBV7-2

cdr3_aa: CASSLAQAPDTQYF
cdr3_nt: TGTGCCAGCAGCTTGGCACAGGCCCCAGATACGCAGTATTTT
j_call: TRBJ2-3
d_call: -
clone_size: -
v_call: TRBV5-6

cdr3_aa: CASGWGNYGYTF
cdr3_nt: TGTGCTAGTGGTTGGGGTAACTATGGCTACACCTTC
j_call: TRBJ1-2
d_call: -
clone_size: -
v_call: TRBV12-5

cdr3_aa: CAWNQNSNQPQHF
cdr3_nt: TGTGCCTGGAACCAAAATTCCAATCAGCCCCAGCATTTT
j_call: TRBJ1-5
d_call: -
clone_size: -
v_call: TRBV30

cdr3_aa: CASSMRRASGHQGETQYF
cdr3_nt: TGTGCCAGTAGTATGAGGCGGGCTAGCGGACATCAGGGAGAGACCCAGTACTTC
j_call: TRBJ2-5
d_call: TRBD2
clone_size: -
v_call: TRBV19

cdr3_aa: CAISRDRGFFRELFF
cdr3_nt: TGTGCCATCAGCCGGGACAGGGGATTCTTCCGGGAGCTGTTTTTT
j_call: TRBJ2-2
d_call: TRBD1
clone_size: -
v_call: TRBV10-3

cdr3_aa: CASSLGLGGQPQHF
cdr3_nt: TGTGCCAGCTCTCTGGGTCTTGGGGGTCAGCCCCAGCATTTT
j_call: TRBJ1-5
d_call: -
clone_size: -
v_call: TRBV6-5

cdr3_aa: CASSQAGQGNYGYTF
cdr3_nt: TGCGCCAGCAGCCAAGCGGGACAGGGGAACTATGGCTACACCTTC
j_call: TRBJ1-2
d_call: TRBD1
clone_size: -
v_call: TRBV4-1

cdr3_aa: CASSPRQGANEKLFF
cdr3_nt: TGTGCCAGCTCGCCCCGACAGGGGGCAAATGAAAAACTGTTTTTT
j_call: TRBJ1-4
d_call: TRBD1
clone_size: -
v_call: TRBV18

cdr3_aa: CASSLGADQPQHF
cdr3_nt: TGTGCCAGCAGCTTAGGGGCAGATCAGCCCCAGCATTTT
j_call: TRBJ1-5
d_call: -
clone_size: -
v_call: TRBV11-2

cdr3_aa: CASSVNSGNTIYF
cdr3_nt: TGTGCCAGCAGCGTGAACTCTGGAAACACCATATATTTT
j_call: TRBJ1-3
d_call: -
clone_size: -
v_call: TRBV6-5

cdr3_aa: CASSYSPTGGYTF
cdr3_nt: TGTGCCAGCAGTTACTCCCCCACGGGGGGTTACACCTTC
j_call: TRBJ1-2
d_call: -
clone_size: -
v_call: TRBV6-5

cdr3_aa: CAISVSETGGRSPLHF
cdr3_nt: TGTGCCATCAGTGTAAGTGAGACAGGGGGTAGGTCACCCCTCCACTTT
j_call: TRBJ1-6
d_call: TRBD1
clone_size: few
v_call: TRBV10-3

cdr3_aa: CSASGVSGTEAFF
cdr3_nt: TGCAGCGCCTCAGGGGTTAGCGGGACTGAAGCTTTCTTT
j_call: TRBJ1-1
d_call: -
clone_size: -
v_call: TRBV29-1

cdr3_aa: CASSVVPNGGTEAFF
cdr3_nt: TGTGCCAGCAGCGTAGTTCCGAACGGGGGCACTGAAGCTTTCTTT
j_call: TRBJ1-1
d_call: -
clone_size: -
v_call: TRBV9

cdr3_aa: CASATAYQETQYF
cdr3_nt: TGTGCCTCTGCTACAGCCTACCAAGAGACCCAGTACTTC
j_call: TRBJ2-5
d_call: -
clone_size: -
v_call: TRBV11-2

cdr3_aa: CASSFRSSMSGQGSEQYF
cdr3_nt: TGTGCCAGCAGTTTCCGGAGCTCCATGTCGGGACAGGGTTCCGAGCAGTACTTC
j_call: TRBJ2-7
d_call: TRBD1
clone_size: -
v_call: TRBV27

cdr3_aa: CASGFSGEETQYF
cdr3_nt: TGTGCTAGTGGTTTCTCAGGGGAAGAGACCCAGTACTTC
j_call: TRBJ2-5
d_call: -
clone_size: -
v_call: TRBV12-5

cdr3_aa: CTSSPVPPPVSSYNSPLHF
cdr3_nt: TGCACCAGCAGCCCAGTCCCACCCCCGGTAAGCTCCTATAATTCACCCCTCCACTTT
j_call: TRBJ1-6
d_call: -
clone_size: -
v_call: TRBV1

cdr3_aa: CAGRDFSSDEQFF
cdr3_nt: TGTGCCGGCCGGGACTTCAGTTCCGATGAGCAGTTCTTC
j_call: TRBJ2-1
d_call: -
clone_size: -
v_call: TRBV11-1

cdr3_aa: CASSSPGQLSSYEQYF
cdr3_nt: TGTGCCAGCAGCTCCCCCGGACAGTTGAGCTCCTACGAGCAGTACTTC
j_call: TRBJ2-7
d_call: -
clone_size: -
v_call: TRBV27

cdr3_aa: CAVTGLNYNEQFF
cdr3_nt: TGTGCCGTCACCGGGCTGAACTACAATGAGCAGTTCTTC
j_call: TRBJ2-1
d_call: -
clone_size: -
v_call: TRBV28

cdr3_aa: CASSPGQGIRQPQHF
cdr3_nt: TGTGCCAGCAGCCCGGGACAGGGGATTCGGCAGCCCCAGCATTTT
j_call: TRBJ1-5
d_call: TRBD1
clone_size: -
v_call: TRBV7-9

cdr3_aa: CASSLDPSGSNQPQHF
cdr3_nt: TGTGCCAGCAGCTTAGACCCCTCGGGAAGCAATCAGCCCCAGCATTTT
j_call: TRBJ1-5
d_call: -
clone_size: -
v_call: TRBV7-6

cdr3_aa: CASSPSDSYEQYF
cdr3_nt: TGTGCCAGCAGTCCATCCGACTCCTACGAGCAGTACTTC
j_call: TRBJ2-7
d_call: -
clone_size: -
v_call: TRBV28

cdr3_aa: CASSLMGYGSQHF
cdr3_nt: TGTGCCAGCAGCCTCATGGGGTATGGGTCCCAGCATTTT
j_call: TRBJ1-5
d_call: -
clone_size: -
v_call: TRBV7-2